This TCR beta chain was found in a study of response to subunit inactivated influenza vaccine. Study findings and constraints: Every seasonal influenza vaccination brings in few new T cells, the authors suggested.

MiXCR, run by TCRdb on the RT-PCR reads, gives a single entry per CDR3 protein. This sample has approximately 520,000 distinct CDR3 sequences; 15% to 20% occur once, and the top ten carry roughly 3%. Germline CDR1 is LGHNA and CDR2 is YNFKEQ. Trimming at V came to 4 bases and at J to 5 bases, leaving 24 bases not matched to a gene. The CDR3 runs to 20 residues. About this clonotype: Its antigen is not identified.

The chain combines TRBV4-2 with TRBJ2-3; TRBD2 matches 7 bases. The sequence was obtained from a man between 50 and 69 years old who received an inactivated influenza vaccine. Sequencing was performed on CD4+ T cells sorted from PBMCs, taken less than 30 months after vaccination. This chain's CDR3 is CASSRITQLIGLVPEDTQYF. CDR3 sequence (DNA): TGTGCCAGCAGCCGCATCACCCAACTGATAGGACTAGTTCCAGAAGATACGCAGTATTTT.